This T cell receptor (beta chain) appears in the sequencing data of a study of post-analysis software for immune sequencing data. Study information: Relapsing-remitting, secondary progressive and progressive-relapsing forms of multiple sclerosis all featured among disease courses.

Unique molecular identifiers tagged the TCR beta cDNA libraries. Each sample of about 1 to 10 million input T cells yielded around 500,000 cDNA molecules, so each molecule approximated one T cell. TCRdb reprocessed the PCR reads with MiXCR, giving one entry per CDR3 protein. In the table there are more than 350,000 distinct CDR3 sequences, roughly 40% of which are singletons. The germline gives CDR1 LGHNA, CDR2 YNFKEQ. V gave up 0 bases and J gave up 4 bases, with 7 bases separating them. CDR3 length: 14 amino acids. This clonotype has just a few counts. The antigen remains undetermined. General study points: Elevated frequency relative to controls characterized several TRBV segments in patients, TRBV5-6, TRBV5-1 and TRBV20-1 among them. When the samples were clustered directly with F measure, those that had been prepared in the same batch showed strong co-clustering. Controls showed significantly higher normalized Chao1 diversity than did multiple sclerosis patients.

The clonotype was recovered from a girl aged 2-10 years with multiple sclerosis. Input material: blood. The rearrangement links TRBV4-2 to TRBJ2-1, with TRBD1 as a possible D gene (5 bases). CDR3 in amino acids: CASSQDRQYNEQFF. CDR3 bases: TGTGCCAGCAGCCAAGATCGACAGTACAATGAGCAGTTCTTC.